Following are 18 T cell receptor beta chains from one sample sequenced in a study of blood T cell repertoires in COVID-19. Here immunoSEQ multiplex PCR was the method, and the copy in TCRdb shows in-frame clones only, minus some. Of some 26,000 clones in the sample, around 90% are singletons; the top ten hold roughly 3%. Sequenced sample: peripheral blood. These receptor sequences come from a human donor in a cohort sampled during active COVID-19.

This chain links TRBV10-2 with TRBJ1-6, with D hard to call. Germline CDR1 WSHSY, CDR2 SAAADI. The CDR3 covers 13 residues. V dropped 0 bases and J dropped 7 bases, with 4 bases sitting between them. The chain's CDR3 is CASSESRNSPLHF. The CDR3 DNA follows: TGCGCCAGCAGTGAGTCGAGGAATTCACCCCTCCACTTT.

V and J are TRBV2 and TRBJ1-6; tentative D call: TRBD1 (5 bases). V gave up 4 bases and J gave up 12 bases, with 13 bases separating them. CDR1 is SNHLY, CDR2 FYNNEI, per germline. The CDR3 length is 13 residues. The CDR3 nucleotides are TGTGCCAGCAGTGTGGGACCGGAGGGACCCCTCCACTTT. Translation: CASSVGPEGPLHF.

The chain joins TRBV7-9 to TRBJ2-1; D might be TRBD2 (6 bases). The CDR3 is 11 residues long. The ends were cut back, 5 bases at V and 9 bases at J, with 8 bases in the middle. Germline V lookup: CDR1 SEHNR, CDR2 FQNEAQ (reference sequence). The CDR3 here is CASSRTIEQFF. The CDR3, as DNA: TGTGCCAGCAGCCGGACTATTGAGCAGTTCTTC.

V is TRBV9 and J is TRBJ2-1; no clear D gene. The CDR3 loop spans 15 amino acids. CDR1 and CDR2 (germline): SGDLS, YYNGEE. V was clipped by 0 bases and J by 0 bases, with 7 bases between them. CDR3 protein: CASSVGSGSYNEQFF. DNA of the CDR3: TGTGCCAGCAGCGTAGGTTCAGGCTCCTACAATGAGCAGTTCTTC.

The genes are TRBV11-3 and TRBJ2-7; a possible D gene is TRBD1 (5 bases). The ends were cut back, 5 bases at V and 6 bases at J, with 17 bases in the middle. CDR3 length: 14 amino acids. In germline, CDR1 is SGHNT, CDR2 YENEEA. The CDR3 protein is CASSPMAGLGEQYF. The CDR3 DNA reads TGTGCCAGCAGCCCCATGGCAGGGTTGGGCGAGCAGTACTTC. The full variable domain, with the rest looked up from reference TRBV11-3 and TRBJ2-7, is EAGVVQSPRYKIIEKKQPVAFWCNPISGHNTLYWYLQNLGQGPELLIRYENEEAVDDSQLPKDRFSAERLKGVDSTLKIQPAELGDSAVYLCASSPMAGLGEQYFGPGTRLTVT.

This clone was recorded only once. The rearrangement links TRBV5-6 to TRBJ2-7; 8 nucleotides line up with TRBD1. V was pared by 3 bases and J by 3 bases, with 8 bases of the junction left unmatched. Germline V lookup: CDR1 SGHDT, CDR2 YYEEEE. The CDR3 extends over 15 amino acids. CDR3 residues: CASSSPGQVIYEQYF. The DNA of the CDR3 is TGTGCCAGCAGCTCCCCGGGACAGGTGATCTACGAGCAGTACTTC.

V and J are TRBV3-1 (or the pseudogene TRBV3-2) and TRBJ2-3, with D perhaps TRBD2 (5 bases). Deletions cut 2 bases from V and 2 bases from J, with 14 bases between. The CDR3 is made up of 16 amino acids. The germline V gene encodes CDR1 LGHDT and CDR2 YNNKEL (reference sequence). The CDR3 DNA follows: TGTGCCAGCAGCCAACTTTTTAAGCGGCCCACAGATACGCAGTATTTT. Amino acid sequence: CASSQLFKRPTDTQYF.

The chain employs TRBV7-2 and TRBJ2-7, with 9 bases aligning to TRBD2. The CDR3 spans 15 residues. Unmatched junction bases numbered 6, after V lost 4 bases and J lost 2 bases. Germline CDR1 is SGHTA and CDR2 is FQGNSA. CDR3 amino acids: CASSSSGDPAYEQYF. The CDR3 DNA reads TGTGCCAGCAGCTCTAGCGGGGACCCAGCCTACGAGCAGTACTTC.

The gene calls are TRBV12-3 or TRBV12-4 and TRBJ1-2; tentatively, D is TRBD1 (5 bases). V was pared by 5 bases and J by 8 bases, with 15 bases between. The CDR3 covers 13 residues. Here the CDR3 reads CASSLAGPFGYTF. The CDR3 nucleotides are TGTGCCAGCAGTCTTGCAGGGCCGTTCGGCTACACCTTC.

This chain uses TRBV5-8 with TRBJ2-3, with 10 bases matching TRBD2. CDR1 and CDR2 (germline): SGHTS, YDEGEE. CDR3 size: 17 residues. Trimming cost V 4 bases and J 3 bases; bases outside gene matches: 11. The CDR3, as DNA: TGTGCCAGCAGCCCCCAAGTAGGGACTAGCGTGACAGATACGCAGTATTTT. The encoded protein is CASSPQVGTSVTDTQYF.

The chain couples TRBV24-1 to TRBJ1-3; 8 bases align to TRBD1. CDR3 length: 16 amino acids. The germline V gene encodes CDR1 KGHDR and CDR2 SFDVKD. V dropped 1 base and J dropped 4; count of bases not matched to a gene: 5. The DNA of the CDR3 is TGTGCCACCAGTGATTTATCGGACAGGGACGGAAACACCATATATTTT. This codes for CATSDLSDRDGNTIYF.

This chain joins TRBV18 and TRBJ1-1; D is unclear. The CDR3 is 15 residues long. Trimming removed 1 base from V and 1 base from J, with 10 bases in between. Germline-derived CDR1 and CDR2 are KGHSH and LQKENI. The CDR3 DNA follows: TGTGCCAGCTCACCACGGGAGTCGGCGAACACTGAAGCTTTCTTT. This translates into CASSPRESANTEAFF. Full variable domain (remainder filled in from reference TRBV18 and TRBJ1-1): NAGVMQNPRHLVRRRGQEARLRCSPMKGHSHVYWYRQLPEEGLKFMVYLQKENIIDESGMPKERFSAEFPKEGPSILRIQQVVRGDSAAYFCASSPRESANTEAFFGQGTRLTVV.

The chain carries TRBV3-1 (or the pseudogene TRBV3-2) and TRBJ1-1, with D hard to call. The CDR3 has 15 amino acids. Germline V gene data show CDR1 as LGHDT and CDR2 as YNNKEL (reference sequence). V was trimmed by 1 base and J by 5 bases, leaving 14 bases between them. CDR3 region: CASSQGSHTLTEAFF. As DNA, the CDR3 is TGTGCCAGCAGCCAAGGCTCGCACACCTTGACTGAAGCTTTCTTT.

The rearrangement joins TRBV7-9 to TRBJ1-1; D might be TRBD1 (6 bases). Per the germline V gene, CDR1 is SEHNR and CDR2 is FQNEAQ (reference sequence). The CDR3 has 15 residues. Trimming took 5 bases from V and 1 from J, leaving 14 bases between them. Here the CDR3 reads CASSPRDMSNTEAFF. The CDR3 nucleotides read TGTGCCAGCAGCCCCCGGGACATGTCGAACACTGAAGCTTTCTTT.

V and J are TRBV18 and TRBJ1-1, with 7 positions matching TRBD1. Unmatched junction bases numbered 5, after V lost 4 bases and J lost 0 bases. Germline CDR1 is KGHSH and CDR2 is LQKENI. The CDR3 loop spans 15 amino acids. DNA of the CDR3: TGTGCCAGCTCACTTTCCGGGACAGTGAACACTGAAGCTTTCTTT. Residues: CASSLSGTVNTEAFF.

V is TRBV19 and J is TRBJ1-2, with TRBD1 identical over 7 bases. This CDR3 is 15 amino acids long. The V segment lost 5 bases and the J segment 5 bases; nucleotides outside the gene matches: 11. In germline, CDR1 is LNHDA, CDR2 SQIVND (reference sequence). The CDR3 DNA follows: TGTGCCAGTAGTCTTTTCGGACAGGTTGAGTATGGCTACACCTTC. Residues: CASSLFGQVEYGYTF.

The chain links TRBV5-4 to TRBJ1-1; D gene ambiguous. This CDR3 contains 13 residues. The V gene's germline CDR1 is SGHNT and CDR2 YYREEE (reference sequence). Trimming left V 0 bases short and J 8 bases short, with 11 bases between. The CDR3 bases are TGTGCCAGCAGCTTGGCAGGCCCAAGCGAAGCTTTCTTT. It codes for CASSLAGPSEAFF.

The J gene is TRBJ2-2, the V gene TRBV18; D remains unclear. The CDR3 spans 13 residues. V was pared by 2 bases and J by 2 bases, with 3 bases between. CDR1 KGHSH and CDR2 LQKENI come from the germline V gene. CDR3 sequence: CASSPLNTGELFF. For the CDR3, the DNA is TGTGCCAGCTCACCATTAAACACCGGGGAGCTGTTTTTT.